This TCR beta chain was sequenced for a study of CD8 T cells in Susac syndrome. About this clonotype itself: Antigen specificity is unknown.

Roughly 0.45 to 1 ug RNA was reverse transcribed with random hexamers. Coverage of TCR beta CDR3 amplification by immunoSEQ multiplex PCR extended to 54 Vbeta and 13 Jbeta. TCRdb passed the immunoSEQ multiplex PCR reads through MiXCR, listing each CDR3 protein once. The data hold 160,000 or so distinct CDR3 sequences, with about 95% observed a single time. It was treatment-naive patients with stable or active relapsing-remitting disease who made up the multiple sclerosis controls. In contrast to the negatively isolated CD8+ and CD4+ T cells, TEMRA cells were FACS-enriched. Germline V gene lookup returns CDR1 SEHNR and CDR2 FQNEAQ (reference sequence). Trimming pared 4 bases from V and 5 bases from J, leaving 20 bases between. The CDR3 is 16 amino acids. Study-level results: TCR sequencing and HLA analysis covered a relatively small number of individuals.

This receptor was obtained from a human donor with multiple sclerosis. The V call is TRBV7-9, the J call TRBJ2-5; D unresolved. The sequencing input was CD8+ T cells from PBMCs. The CDR3 nucleotides read TGTGCCAGCAGCTCCGCCCGGACCCTGGGGATGGAGACCCAGTACTTC. Translation: CASSSARTLGMETQYF. Using reference TRBV7-9 and TRBJ2-5 for the parts outside the CDR3, the full variable domain is DTGVSQNPRHKITKRGQNVTFRCDPISEHNRLYWYRQTLGQGPEFLTYFQNEAQLEKSRLLSDRFSAERPKGSFSTLEIQRTEQGDSAMYLCASSSARTLGMETQYFGPGTRLLVL.